The 25 T cell receptor beta chains given below trace back to one sample, sequenced in a study of neurological immune-mediated disorders. TCRdb passed the 5' RACE reads through MiXCR, listing each CDR3 protein once. The table records about 43,000 distinct CDR3 sequences, roughly 13% of them present only once. Sequenced sample: PBMCs. All receptors come from a female donor in good health.

This clonotype was recorded at least ten times. The CDR3 region has the DNA TGTGCCAGCAGTTTAGGCGGTAGCGGGGGGGGTTCCTACGAGCAGTACTTC. This codes for CASSLGGSGGGSYEQYF. This chain uses TRBV28 with TRBJ2-7, with 11 bases fitting TRBD2. After removal of 2 bases from V and 1 base from J, the junction contained 7 bases not matched to a gene. This CDR3 comprises 17 residues. Looked up from germline, CDR1 is MDHEN and CDR2 is SYDVKM.

This clonotype was picked up many times. The chain is built from TRBV29-1 and TRBJ1-4, with 10 bases aligning to TRBD1. This CDR3 contains 14 residues. V was clipped by 1 base and J by 8 bases; unmatched bases: 4. Germline V CDR1 and CDR2: SQVTM, ANQGSEA. CDR3 coding DNA: TGCAGCGTTGAAGGAGGACAGGGGGGAGAAAAACTGTTTTTT. Residues: CSVEGGQGGEKLFF. The whole variable domain, remainder taken from reference TRBV29-1 and TRBJ1-4, is SAVISQKPSRDICQRGTSLTIQCQVDSQVTMMFWYRQQPGQSLTLIATANQGSEATYESGFVIDKFPISRPNLTFSTLTVSNMSPEDSSIYLCSVEGGQGGEKLFFGSGTQLSVL.

This clonotype showed up many times. This chain connects TRBV5-1 to TRBJ2-1; D remains ambiguous. CDR1 and CDR2 (germline): SGHRS, YFSETQ. CDR3 length: 13 residues. V lost 1 base, J lost 5 bases, and 7 bases lay in between. The CDR3 sequence is CASSLMGHNEQFF. CDR3 bases: TGCGCCAGCAGCTTGATGGGTCACAATGAGCAGTTCTTC.

In its sample, this clonotype was seen many times. The chain links TRBV20-1 to TRBJ2-1, with 8 nucleotides matching TRBD2. After removal of 2 bases from V and 8 bases from J, the junction contained 8 bases not matched to a gene. This CDR3 spans 14 amino acids. Per the germline V gene, CDR1 is DFQATT and CDR2 is SNEGSKA (reference sequence). CDR3 sequence reads: CSARTSREADEQFF. The CDR3 DNA sequence: TGCAGTGCTAGAACTTCGCGGGAGGCCGATGAGCAGTTCTTC.

Many counts were recorded for this clonotype. The chain carries TRBV6-5 and TRBJ2-1, with D unresolved. This CDR3 is 15 amino acids long. V gave up 2 bases and J gave up 4 bases, with 12 bases separating them. Germline CDR1 is MNHEY and CDR2 is SVGAGI. The CDR3 DNA is TGTGCCAGCAGTTACGGGCAGCATCCGTACAATGAGCAGTTCTTC. Translated, it gives CASSYGQHPYNEQFF.

This clonotype was counted many times. This sequence joins TRBV12-3 or TRBV12-4 and TRBJ2-7; D is uncertain. The CDR3 is made up of 14 amino acids. Trimming left V 5 bases short and J 3 bases short, with 14 bases between. The CDR3 nucleotides read TGTGCCAGCAGTCCGCCCTGGGTCCTCTACGAGCAGTACTTC. Translating it yields CASSPPWVLYEQYF.

This rearrangement joins TRBV7-2 to TRBJ2-1, with a weak D call TRBD2 (7 bases). From germline, CDR1 is SGHTA and CDR2 FQGNSA. The CDR3 loop spans 15 amino acids. V was trimmed by 5 bases and J by 7 bases, leaving 18 bases between them. The CDR3 is CASSADQGRGNEQFF. The CDR3 coding sequence is TGTGCCAGCAGCGCCGACCAAGGGAGGGGGAATGAGCAGTTCTTC.

This clonotype was picked up many times. The V call is TRBV27, the J call TRBJ1-1; D unresolved. This CDR3 region has 14 residues. Germline loops: CDR1 MNHEY, CDR2 SMNVEV (reference sequence). Trimming removed 1 base at V and 1 base at J, with 7 bases between. The CDR3 sequence: CASSLYWANTEAFF. CDR3 nucleotides: TGTGCCAGCAGTTTATATTGGGCGAACACTGAAGCTTTCTTT.

This clonotype was found a few times. A much larger clone lies a single base off, so this may be a read error. The V gene is TRBV12-3 or TRBV12-4, the J gene TRBJ2-1; no definite D call. This CDR3 comprises 15 residues. The V end lost 3 bases, the J end lost 1 base, and 10 bases lay between the germline ends. The CDR3, as DNA: TGTGCCAGCAGTTTTTTTGTGGGGTCCTACAATGAGCAGTTCTTC. Its translation is CASSFFVGSYNEQFF.

This clonotype showed up many times. The V and J genes are TRBV5-1 and TRBJ2-3, with D possibly being TRBD1 (6 bases). CDR1 is SGHRS, CDR2 YFSETQ, per germline. The CDR3 consists of 15 residues. V was shortened by 4 bases and J by 2 bases, with 14 bases between the two germline ends. CDR3 DNA sequence: TGCGCCAGCAGCAGAGGGACACCGGTCACAGATACGCAGTATTTT. Amino acid sequence: CASSRGTPVTDTQYF.

This clonotype was detected many times. The chain joins TRBV12-3 or TRBV12-4 to TRBJ2-7, with TRBD1 matching over 10 bases. V trimming: 5 bases; J trimming: 2 bases; junction bases outside the gene matches: 3. This CDR3 region has 14 residues. CDR3 region: CASSRDRGPYEQYF. CDR3 coding DNA: TGTGCCAGCAGTCGGGACAGGGGACCCTACGAGCAGTACTTC.

A word on this clonotype: One end of the junction fails to match germline, which may point to a read error. V gene TRBV5-1 combines with J gene TRBJ2-3; D unclear. The CDR3 has 13 residues. Germline CDR1 and CDR2: SGHRS and YFSETQ. This chain's CDR3 is CASSPLGVDLVDF. The DNA of the CDR3 is TGCGCCAGCAGCCCGCTTGGGGTGGACCTGGTTGATTTT.

The chain is built from TRBV5-1 and TRBJ2-1; D perhaps matches TRBD2 (6 bases). The CDR3 is 15 amino acids. The germline V and J ends were trimmed by 0 bases and 7 bases, with 14 bases remaining between them. Germline V gene lookup returns CDR1 SGHRS and CDR2 YFSETQ. DNA of the CDR3: TGCGCCAGCAGCTTGGTTAGCGGAGCGCCTAATGAGCAGTTCTTC. It is translated as CASSLVSGAPNEQFF.

This clonotype was detected many times. The chain employs TRBV12-3 or TRBV12-4 and TRBJ2-1; 14 bases line up with TRBD2. The CDR3 has 16 amino acids. V trimming: 3 bases; J trimming: 9 bases; junction bases outside the gene matches: 7. CDR3 sequence reads: CASSFKATSGRVEQFF. CDR3 nucleotide sequence: TGTGCCAGCAGTTTTAAAGCGACTAGCGGGAGGGTTGAGCAGTTCTTC.

The gene calls are TRBV20-1 and TRBJ2-1; TRBD1 matches at 9 bases. The ends lost 5 bases at V and 3 bases at J; junction bases unmatched: 5. The CDR3 spans 14 residues. Germline CDR1 reads DFQATT; CDR2 reads SNEGSKA (reference sequence). The CDR3 DNA reads as TGCAGTGCTCCCCGGGACAGGGTCTACAATGAGCAGTTCTTC. This translates into CSAPRDRVYNEQFF.

The table lists this clonotype with many counts. This chain joins TRBV10-3 and TRBJ2-5; 8 bases match TRBD1. Germline CDR1 is ENHRY and CDR2 is SYGVKD. The CDR3 is 13 amino acids. Germline trimming cut 4 bases from V and 4 bases from J; bases unmatched to any gene: 2. The CDR3 protein is CAISGDRPETQYF. DNA of the CDR3: TGTGCCATCAGTGGGGACAGGCCAGAGACCCAGTACTTC.

This clonotype came up many times. The J gene is TRBJ2-5, the V gene TRBV20-1; D ambiguous. The CDR3 covers 12 residues. From germline, CDR1 is DFQATT and CDR2 SNEGSKA (reference sequence). The V end lost 5 bases, the J end lost 0 bases, and 7 bases lay between the germline ends. In nucleotides, the CDR3 is TGCAGTGCTGGGAAGTACCAAGAGACCCAGTACTTC. Amino acids: CSAGKYQETQYF.

This clonotype was counted at least ten times. The rearrangement joins TRBV6-5 to TRBJ1-3; D gene ambiguous. Trimming shortened V by 6 bases and J by 0 bases, and 9 bases separated the two germline ends. The CDR3 covers 14 residues. Germline V gives CDR1 MNHEY, CDR2 SVGAGI. The CDR3 is CASRKQSSGNTIYF. The CDR3 coding sequence is TGTGCCAGCAGGAAACAGAGCTCTGGAAACACCATATATTTT.

This clonotype was picked up many times. This rearrangement joins TRBV7-8 to TRBJ2-1; TRBD2 matches at 16 bases. CDR1 is SGHVS and CDR2 is FQNEAQ in the germline V gene. The CDR3 is made up of 18 amino acids. The V segment lost 1 base and the J segment 6 bases; nucleotides outside the gene matches: 6. The CDR3 sequence is CASSLVAGTSGRGNEQFF. Here the CDR3 DNA reads TGTGCCAGCAGCTTAGTAGCCGGGACTAGCGGGAGGGGCAATGAGCAGTTCTTC.

This clonotype has a count of ten or more. The chain employs TRBV10-1 and TRBJ2-1; perhaps TRBD1 as D (6 bases). The CDR3 length is 17 residues. CDR1 and CDR2 from the germline V gene are WNHNN and SYGVQD (reference sequence). V lost 0 bases and J 0 bases, leaving 12 bases between the germline ends. This CDR3 reads CASSESRQATSYNEQFF. In DNA form, the CDR3 reads TGCGCCAGCAGTGAGTCGAGACAGGCTACCTCCTACAATGAGCAGTTCTTC.

This clonotype was recorded at least ten times. This chain uses TRBV29-1 with TRBJ2-7; 7 bases fit TRBD1. Trimming cost V 6 bases and J 0 bases; bases outside gene matches: 11. The germline CDR1 and CDR2 sequences are SQVTM and ANQGSEA. The CDR3 has 15 amino acids. CDR3 nucleotides: TGCAGCGTCACCCCGACAGGGACAATCTCCTACGAGCAGTACTTC. This gives the protein CSVTPTGTISYEQYF.

Only a few counts were recorded for this clonotype. The J gene is TRBJ1-1, the V gene TRBV19; D uncertain. The V gene's germline CDR1 is LNHDA and CDR2 SQIVND (reference sequence). The CDR3 is made up of 12 amino acids. The V end was cut by 3 bases, the J end by 4 bases, with 6 bases between. DNA for the CDR3: TGTGCCAGTAGTATGCTTGGCACTGAAGCTTTCTTT. It encodes CASSMLGTEAFF.

There are many counts of this clonotype. This chain joins TRBV5-6 and TRBJ2-4; D may be TRBD1 (5 bases). The V and J ends lost 0 bases and 0 bases respectively, with 7 bases between them. Germline V lookup: CDR1 SGHDT, CDR2 YYEEEE. The CDR3 totals 15 residues. The CDR3 DNA is TGTGCCAGCAGCTTGGGGGGCATAGCCAAAAACATTCAGTACTTC. Translating it yields CASSLGGIAKNIQYF.

At least ten counts were recorded for this clonotype. The rearrangement joins TRBV5-1 to TRBJ2-3, with D uncertain. The CDR3 extends over 11 amino acids. CDR1 and CDR2 from the germline V gene are SGHRS and YFSETQ. Trimming stripped 1 base from V and 13 bases from J, with 10 bases between. As DNA, the CDR3 is TGCGCCAGCAGCTTGCAACAAAGGAAGTATTTT. The encoded protein is CASSLQQRKYF.

This clonotype has just a few counts. This chain joins TRBV5-1 and TRBJ2-2, with 9 bases aligning to TRBD2. The germline CDR1 and CDR2 sequences are SGHRS and YFSETQ. The trim removed 4 bases at V and 4 bases at J, leaving 5 bases unmatched. There are 15 residues in the CDR3. The CDR3 protein is CASSDSGGVTGELFF. As DNA, the CDR3 is TGCGCCAGCAGCGATAGCGGGGGAGTCACCGGGGAGCTGTTTTTT.